This T cell receptor beta chain was retrieved from a study of cytomegalovirus exposure and HLA in healthy donors. Study-wide background: Within the Caucasian-associated ancestry cluster were around 81% of the approximately 400 genotyped donors.

The CDR3 extends over 16 amino acids. Germline trimming cut 7 bases from V and 0 bases from J; bases unmatched to any gene: 12. Germline CDR1 is MDHEN and CDR2 is SYDVKM. With 60 Vbeta and 13 Jbeta primers, the PCR was carried out. Some clones are missing from TCRdb's copy, which holds only in-frame ones; the method was immunoSEQ multiplex PCR. The sample records around 190,000 clones, 86% being singletons. The sequence derives from a woman aged 30 to 39 in good health and CMV-seronegative. The source material was PBMCs. V gene TRBV28 combines with J gene TRBJ2-7; 7 nucleotides agree with TRBD1. DNA for the CDR3: TGTGCCAGCACCGCACCGGGACAGTGGAGCTCCTACGAGCAGTACTTC. It is translated as CASTAPGQWSSYEQYF.